This T cell receptor (beta chain) was sequenced in a study of molecular identifiers for immune sequencing clone quantification. Overall study findings and caveats: The study reportedly detected spiked Jurkat TCR RNA from one cell among approximately 1 million naive cells. The study found clones above 20 RNA copies held over 98% of effector molecules and under 1% in naive cells.

This clonotype showed up many times. Its antigen remains unidentified. As previously described, bulk TCR libraries were made using listed TCR primers. MiXCR, run by TCRdb on the PCR reads, gives a single entry per CDR3 protein. The sample lists tens of thousands of distinct CDR3 sequences, 15% to 20% occurring once. Germline CDR1 SGHAT, CDR2 FQNNGV. CDR3 length: 15 residues. V dropped 3 bases and J dropped 0 bases, with 11 bases sitting between them. Sorted cells numbering 20,000 to 1,000,000, with 10%, 30% or 50% RNA, yielded the naive CD8 libraries. The material sequenced was naive CD8+ T cells from blood, with Jurkat cell RNA spiked in. The subset is: FACS-sorted CD8+CD4-CCR7+CD45RA+ naive T cells. The receptor comes from a human donor in good health. Some libraries in this study had Jurkat cell RNA spiked in. V usage is TRBV11-2 and J usage is TRBJ2-5; D unresolved. CDR3 in DNA: TGTGCCAGCAGCTTGAGGCAGGAGTACCAAGAGACCCAGTACTTC. The encoded protein is CASSLRQEYQETQYF. Looking up the rest from reference TRBV11-2 and TRBJ2-5 gives the full variable domain: EAGVAQSPRYKIIEKRQSVAFWCNPISGHATLYWYQQILGQGPKLLIQFQNNGVVDDSQLPKDRFSAERLKGVDSTLKIQPAKLEDSAVYLCASSLRQEYQETQYFGPGTRLLVL.